This T cell receptor (beta chain) is from a study of ipilimumab plus nivolumab after autologous stem cell transplantation. Study context: Both relapsed and primary refractory DLBCL were included.

This CDR3 is 13 amino acids long. From germline, CDR1 is SGDLS and CDR2 YYNGEE. Trimming took 2 bases from V and 0 from J, leaving 3 bases between them. The method was immunoSEQ multiplex PCR; TCRdb's version includes in-frame clones alone and lacks a portion of them. The data contain fewer than 20,000 clones, around 80% of them singletons. Ipilimumab, 1 mg/kg, started 14 to 28 days after autologous transplant. Patients got 3 mg/kg IV nivolumab weeks 1, 4, 7, 10, then biweekly through week 26. This sample comprised PBMCs, obtained in a trial of ipilimumab plus nivolumab as post-transplant consolidation. This chain uses TRBV9 with TRBJ1-5; D is undetermined. The clonotype comes from a male donor with diffuse large B-cell lymphoma. The CDR3 sequence is CASSVGSNQPQHF. CDR3 nucleotides: TGTGCCAGCAGCGTTGGTAGCAATCAGCCCCAGCATTTT.